The 6 T cell receptor beta chains presented below share a single source sample, sequenced in a study of blood T cell repertoires in COVID-19. The data were produced by immunoSEQ multiplex PCR, yet TCRdb's version contains in-frame clones alone and is incomplete. This table has 210,000 or so clones, about nine tenths appearing once. The source material was peripheral blood. Receptors originate from a middle-aged woman with acute or convalescent COVID-19.

The chain links TRBV5-1 to TRBJ1-1, with a possible D match to TRBD1 (6 bases). This CDR3 region has 14 residues. Deletions cut 6 bases from V and 0 bases from J, with 12 bases between. Germline CDR1 reads SGHRS; CDR2 reads YFSETQ. The CDR3, as DNA: TGCGCCAGCAAGGAAGGGACACTGAACACTGAAGCTTTCTTT. This encodes CASKEGTLNTEAFF.

This clone showed up just a few times. This chain uses TRBV28 with TRBJ2-5; D possibly corresponds to TRBD2 (6 bases). This CDR3 is 15 amino acids long. The V end lost 2 bases, the J end lost 4 bases, and 14 bases lay between the germline ends. Germline V CDR1 and CDR2: MDHEN, SYDVKM. The CDR3 sequence: CASSLIGTYRETQYF. The DNA of the CDR3 is TGTGCCAGCAGTTTAATTGGGACTTACCGAGAGACCCAGTACTTC. The full variable domain, its missing parts supplied by reference TRBV28 and TRBJ2-5, is DVKVTQSSRYLVKRTGEKVFLECVQDMDHENMFWYRQDPGLGLRLIYFSYDVKMKEKGDIPEGYSVSREKKERFSLILESASTNQTSMYLCASSLIGTYRETQYFGPGTRLLVL.

The chain combines TRBV5-5 with TRBJ1-5, with D possibly being TRBD1 (5 bases). This CDR3 has 14 residues. V lost 4 bases and J 5 bases, leaving 13 bases between the germline ends. The germline CDR1 and CDR2 sequences are SGHKS and YYEKEE (reference sequence). The CDR3 spells CASSGGGPDQPQHF. CDR3 DNA: TGTGCCAGCAGCGGGGGAGGGCCAGATCAGCCCCAGCATTTT.

The chain joins TRBV19 to TRBJ1-6, with 10 nucleotides matching TRBD1. V gave up 4 bases and J gave up 6 bases; unmatched junction bases: 3. The CDR3 sequence is 15 residues long. The germline gives CDR1 LNHDA, CDR2 SQIVND (reference sequence). The CDR3 sequence: CASSTGQGINSPLHF. CDR3 DNA: TGTGCCAGTAGTACGGGACAGGGGATTAATTCACCCCTCCACTTT.

This chain links TRBV9 with TRBJ2-3; possible D gene TRBD1, 6 bases. Per the germline V gene, CDR1 is SGDLS and CDR2 is YYNGEE. Deletions cut 4 bases from V and 4 bases from J, with 10 bases between. The CDR3 loop spans 13 amino acids. The CDR3 DNA reads TGTGCCAGCAGCACACAGGGATCAGATACGCAGTATTTT. This sequence encodes CASSTQGSDTQYF.

The J gene is TRBJ2-1, the V gene TRBV7-8, with 8 bases fitting TRBD2. Per the germline V gene, CDR1 is SGHVS and CDR2 is FQNEAQ. This CDR3 spans 12 amino acids. The V gene end was trimmed by 5 bases and the J gene end by 9 bases; junction bases not matched to a gene: 3. CDR3 sequence: CASSPRGGEQFF. The CDR3 region has the DNA TGTGCCAGCAGCCCCCGGGGGGGTGAGCAGTTCTTC.